This T cell receptor beta chain came from a study of T cell repertoires in cytomegalovirus infection. Study background: It was the public TCR beta signatures that indicated both CMV infection and matching HLA type. Study observations and caveats: Clonotypes of TCR beta that were HLA-C-restricted and CMV-specific dominated the ex vivo response. Cumulative frequency of public TCR beta families picked out carriers of CMV plus the relevant HLA.

TCRdb reanalysed the reads using MiXCR and keeps one entry per CDR3 protein. The sample has approximately 190,000 distinct CDR3 sequences; approximately 9.7% are singletons. V lost 4 bases and J lost 4, with 13 bases in between. CDR3 length equals 15 residues. The germline gives CDR1 MGHDK, CDR2 SYGVNS. This clonotype has only a few counts. Its antigen is as yet unknown. This chain uses TRBV25-1 with TRBJ1-4; D is perhaps TRBD1 (5 bases). The origin of this receptor is a human donor in good health (CMV status not recorded). Some clones in this sample may be carry-over from other donors' samples. The material sequenced was PBMCs. CDR3 sequence: CASSGAGLGNEKLFF. The CDR3 DNA sequence: TGTGCCAGCAGTGGCGCAGGGCTGGGTAATGAAAAACTGTTTTTT.